Presented here are 32 T cell receptor beta chains from one specimen sequenced in a study of shared clonotypes between healthy human individuals. Generated by immunoSEQ multiplex PCR, the TCRdb table keeps only in-frame clones and is missing some. The sample has millions of clones; roughly 94% are singletons. Sequencing used naive CD4+ T cells sorted from blood. Subset here: CD45RA+ positively selected. These receptor sequences come from a man between 18 and 29 years old in good health.

The chain uses TRBV27 and TRBJ1-6, with a weak D call TRBD1 (6 bases). V was cut by 5 bases and J by 10 bases, with 15 bases left in between. The length of the CDR3 is 14 residues. CDR1 is MNHEY, CDR2 SMNVEV, per germline (reference sequence). The CDR3 nucleotides are TGTGCCAGCAGTCGTCAGGGGTATTACTCACCCCTCCACTTT. Encoded protein: CASSRQGYYSPLHF.

The chain couples TRBV5-1 to TRBJ2-7; no clear D. V lost 0 bases, J lost 5 bases, and 12 bases lay in between. This CDR3 has 14 residues. The germline CDR1 and CDR2 sequences are SGHRS and YFSETQ. This CDR3 reads CASSLGYGSDEQYF. CDR3 coding DNA: TGCGCCAGCAGCTTGGGCTATGGATCCGACGAGCAGTACTTC.

With respect to this clone: Other nucleotide sequences from this sample produce the same CDR3. The CDR3 bases are TGTGCCATCAGTGCCGGCGGACCCCAGCATTTT. The encoded protein is CAISAGGPQHF. V gene TRBV10-3 combines with J gene TRBJ1-5, with D hard to call. The length of the CDR3 is 11 residues. Germline V CDR1 and CDR2: ENHRY, SYGVKD. Trimming left V 4 bases short and J 10 bases short, with 8 bases between.

The chain has TRBV30 and TRBJ1-5; D possibly corresponds to TRBD1 (6 bases). Looked up from germline, CDR1 is GTSNPN and CDR2 is SVGIG (reference sequence). V was shortened by 3 bases and J by 0 bases, with 18 bases between the two germline ends. CDR3 size: 17 residues. The CDR3 spells CAWSLRGSDYSNQPQHF. The CDR3 nucleotides read TGTGCCTGGAGCCTGAGGGGGTCCGATTATAGCAATCAGCCCCAGCATTTT.

V and J are TRBV5-4 and TRBJ1-4, with a possible D match to TRBD1 (6 bases). The CDR3 spans 14 residues. Trimming stripped 4 bases from V and 1 base from J, with 8 bases between. CDR1 and CDR2 (germline): SGHNT, YYREEE (reference sequence). The CDR3 loop reads CASSRTVTNEKLFF. The CDR3 DNA is TGTGCCAGCAGCAGGACAGTAACTAATGAAAAACTGTTTTTT.

The table lists this clone with a few counts. In the same sample, other DNA sequences code for this CDR3. This chain joins TRBV5-1 and TRBJ2-5; 11 nucleotides align to TRBD2. J was trimmed by 2 bases and V by 0 bases; bases with no gene match: 3. The CDR3 has 16 residues. Germline V lookup: CDR1 SGHRS, CDR2 YFSETQ. This CDR3 is CASSLVASGGQETQYF. The CDR3 DNA sequence: TGCGCCAGCAGCTTGGTAGCTAGCGGGGGGCAAGAGACCCAGTACTTC.

The rearrangement links TRBV5-5 to TRBJ2-3; D possibly uses TRBD1 or TRBD2 (7 bases each). V was shortened by 3 bases and J by 0 bases, with 11 bases between the two germline ends. The length of the CDR3 is 15 residues. Germline V lookup: CDR1 SGHKS, CDR2 YYEKEE (reference sequence). CDR3 in amino acids: CASSSGGQSTDTQYF. Written as DNA, the CDR3 is TGTGCCAGCAGCTCGGGGGGACAGAGCACAGATACGCAGTATTTT.

Notes on this clone: Other DNA sequences in the same sample also yield this CDR3. The chain employs TRBV6-5 and TRBJ1-2, with TRBD1 matching over 8 bases. Per germline, CDR1 MNHEY and CDR2 SVGAGI. This CDR3 has 14 amino acids. The trim removed 5 bases at V and 2 bases at J, leaving 4 bases unmatched. The CDR3 sequence: CASSRGTGNYGYTF. The CDR3 nucleotides read TGTGCCAGCAGTCGCGGGACAGGCAACTATGGCTACACCTTC.

The chain couples TRBV4-2 to TRBJ2-2; D is perhaps TRBD1 or TRBD2 (5 bases each). CDR3 length equals 14 residues. Looked up from germline, CDR1 is LGHNA and CDR2 is YNFKEQ. V shed 6 bases and J shed 4 bases, with 12 bases lying between them. As DNA, the CDR3 is TGTGCCAGCAGTCGGGACCGAGCCACCGGGGAGCTGTTTTTT. Its translation: CASSRDRATGELFF.

The chain recombines TRBV29-1 with TRBJ2-7; D unresolved. CDR3 length: 13 amino acids. The germline V gene has CDR1 SQVTM and CDR2 ANQGSEA. V dropped 3 bases and J dropped 0 bases, with 9 bases sitting between them. The CDR3 DNA sequence: TGCAGCGTTGAGGGTGAGAGCTCCTACGAGCAGTACTTC. As protein: CSVEGESSYEQYF.

The gene calls are TRBV18 and TRBJ2-2, with D unresolved. Germline CDR1 is KGHSH and CDR2 is LQKENI. The CDR3 runs 13 residues. Between the trimmed V and J ends, which lost 1 base and 7 bases, there was a span of 7 bases. The CDR3 region has the DNA TGTGCCAGCTCACCACGAACTGTCGGGGAGCTGTTTTTT. Translation: CASSPRTVGELFF.

The chain couples TRBV28 to TRBJ2-7; D possibly uses TRBD1 or TRBD2 (6 bases each). CDR1 and CDR2 from the germline V gene are MDHEN and SYDVKM. This CDR3 comprises 15 residues. V was clipped by 5 bases and J by 4 bases, with 18 bases between them. CDR3 bases: TGTGCCAGCAGTCAAACTAGGGGGGCGTGGTACGAGCAGTACTTC. Amino acid sequence: CASSQTRGAWYEQYF.

This chain joins TRBV29-1 and TRBJ1-5; 7 nucleotides agree with TRBD1. Per germline, CDR1 SQVTM and CDR2 ANQGSEA. J gave up 6 bases and V 7 bases, and 9 bases lay outside the gene matches. CDR3 length equals 13 residues. In nucleotides, the CDR3 is TGCAGCGCCAGTACAGGGGTCGGTCAGCCCCAGCATTTT. This translates into CSASTGVGQPQHF. Drawing the rest from reference TRBV29-1 and TRBJ1-5, the complete variable domain is SAVISQKPSRDICQRGTSLTIQCQVDSQVTMMFWYRQQPGQSLTLIATANQGSEATYESGFVIDKFPISRPNLTFSTLTVSNMSPEDSSIYLCSASTGVGQPQHFGDGTRLSIL.

The chain combines TRBV27 with TRBJ2-2; 8 bases fit TRBD2. This CDR3 has 14 amino acids. Trimming removed 8 bases from V and 7 bases from J; junction bases left unmatched: 9. Germline CDR1 MNHEY, CDR2 SMNVEV (reference sequence). The CDR3 DNA is TGTGCCAGCGGCCGGACTAGCCCCGGCGGGGAGCTGTTTTTT. It specifies CASGRTSPGGELFF.

The rearrangement joins TRBV5-8 to TRBJ2-2, with TRBD1 matching over 7 bases. The germline V gene has CDR1 SGHTS and CDR2 YDEGEE. The CDR3 runs 12 residues. The V gene end was trimmed by 4 bases and the J gene end by 6 bases; junction bases not matched to a gene: 0. The CDR3 sequence: CASSQGAGELFF. The CDR3 nucleotides are TGTGCCAGCAGCCAGGGGGCCGGGGAGCTGTTTTTT.

A note on this clone: Other DNA sequences of this sample code for an identical CDR3. The chain couples TRBV5-1 to TRBJ1-4; D not resolved. V lost 4 bases and J lost 0, with 7 bases in between. The germline V gene encodes CDR1 SGHRS and CDR2 YFSETQ. The CDR3 has 14 amino acids. The CDR3 loop is CASSLATTNEKLFF. In nucleotides, the CDR3 is TGCGCCAGCAGCCTTGCTACAACTAATGAAAAACTGTTTTTT.

Remarks on this clone: At the DNA level, this CDR3 is encoded by other sequences in the same sample as well. V and J are TRBV10-3 and TRBJ2-2; no clear D. The CDR3 spans 13 residues. V lost 3 bases and J lost 2, with 4 bases in between. Germline V gene lookup returns CDR1 ENHRY and CDR2 SYGVKD. The CDR3 sequence: CAISDRNTGELFF. In DNA form, the CDR3 reads TGTGCCATCAGTGACCGAAACACCGGGGAGCTGTTTTTT.

This rearrangement joins TRBV5-6 to TRBJ1-1, with 9 bases fitting TRBD1. Trimming cost V 0 bases and J 6 bases; bases outside gene matches: 6. The CDR3 consists of 15 residues. CDR1 and CDR2 (germline): SGHDT, YYEEEE. The DNA of the CDR3 is TGTGCCAGCAGCTTGGCAAGGACAGGGGTCCCTGAAGCTTTCTTT. Translated, it gives CASSLARTGVPEAFF.

This clone was observed a single time. V usage is TRBV9 and J usage is TRBJ2-2; D is unresolved. This CDR3 contains 15 residues. Germline V gives CDR1 SGDLS, CDR2 YYNGEE. V was shortened by 3 bases and J by 0 bases, with 9 bases between the two germline ends. For the CDR3, the DNA is TGTGCCAGCAGCGCTGGAGCAGCGAACACCGGGGAGCTGTTTTTT. Its protein is CASSAGAANTGELFF.

A single count supports this clone. J is TRBJ1-4 and V is TRBV4-1; the match to TRBD1 covers 9 bases. V shed 4 bases, J shed 0 bases, and the junction held 6 bases outside the gene matches. The CDR3 has 17 residues. CDR1 and CDR2 from the germline V gene are MGHRA and YSYEKL. This chain's CDR3 is CASSPTGGVATNEKLFF. For the CDR3, the DNA is TGCGCCAGCAGCCCGACAGGGGGTGTTGCAACTAATGAAAAACTGTTTTTT.

The CDR3 here is CASSPLGANTGELFF. For the CDR3, the DNA is TGTGCCAGCAGCCCCTTGGGGGCTAACACCGGGGAGCTGTTTTTT. This sequence joins TRBV7-9 and TRBJ2-2; D perhaps matches TRBD1 (6 bases). CDR3 length: 15 residues. Germline V lookup: CDR1 SEHNR, CDR2 FQNEAQ (reference sequence). Trimming removed 5 bases from V and 2 bases from J, with 12 bases in between. Full variable domain (missing parts from reference TRBV7-9 and TRBJ2-2): DTGVSQNPRHKITKRGQNVTFRCDPISEHNRLYWYRQTLGQGPEFLTYFQNEAQLEKSRLLSDRFSAERPKGSFSTLEIQRTEQGDSAMYLCASSPLGANTGELFFGEGSRLTVL.

The sample holds one count of this clone. V is TRBV4-2 and J is TRBJ2-5; TRBD2 is a possible D gene (5 bases). The V gene's germline CDR1 is LGHNA and CDR2 YNFKEQ. The CDR3 consists of 14 residues. V was clipped by 2 bases and J by 2 bases, with 9 bases between them. The CDR3 is CASSQRRNQETQYF. The CDR3, as DNA: TGTGCCAGCAGCCAACGGAGGAATCAAGAGACCCAGTACTTC.

The chain carries TRBV25-1 and TRBJ2-7; TRBD1 aligns across 7 bases. This CDR3 is built from 14 residues. The germline gives CDR1 MGHDK, CDR2 SYGVNS. The junction had 6 bases not matched to a gene; V was cut back by 5 bases and J by 2 bases. The chain's CDR3 is CASSKTGKAYEQYF. CDR3 sequence (DNA): TGTGCCAGCAGTAAGACAGGGAAGGCCTACGAGCAGTACTTC.

There are a few counts of this clone. V gene TRBV5-4 combines with J gene TRBJ1-2, with TRBD1 as a possible D gene (5 bases). CDR1 is SGHNT, CDR2 YYREEE, per germline (reference sequence). This CDR3 is built from 13 residues. V was shortened by 0 bases and J by 6 bases, with 9 bases between the two germline ends. CDR3 sequence (DNA): TGTGCCAGCAGCTTGGTCAGGGATGATGGCTACACCTTC. It encodes CASSLVRDDGYTF.

V gene TRBV7-8 combines with J gene TRBJ1-6, with TRBD1 matching 8 bases. The CDR3 loop spans 14 amino acids. Germline CDR1 and CDR2: SGHVS and FQNEAQ. With 4 bases clipped from V and 7 bases from J, the junction kept 3 bases outside the gene matches. The chain's CDR3 is CASSSRQGNSPLHF. DNA of the CDR3: TGTGCCAGCAGCTCAAGACAGGGGAATTCACCCCTCCACTTT.

In its sample, this clone was seen once. The chain uses TRBV5-1 and TRBJ2-5, with no clear D. Trimming cost V 4 bases and J 3 bases, with 10 bases left between them. The CDR3 spans 13 residues. CDR1 and CDR2 from the germline V gene are SGHRS and YFSETQ. Here the CDR3 DNA reads TGCGCCAGCAGCCCCAACACGGAAGAGACCCAGTACTTC. This codes for CASSPNTEETQYF. The full variable domain, in which reference TRBV5-1 and TRBJ2-5 provide the parts outside the CDR3, is KAGVTQTPRYLIKTRGQQVTLSCSPISGHRSVSWYQQTPGQGLQFLFEYFSETQRNKGNFPGRFSGRQFSNSRSEMNVSTLELGDSALYLCASSPNTEETQYFGPGTRLLVL.

The V and J genes are TRBV7-2 and TRBJ2-3; TRBD2 matches at 10 bases. CDR1 is SGHTA and CDR2 is FQGNSA in the germline V gene. Trimming cost V 0 bases and J 6 bases; bases outside gene matches: 9. The CDR3 loop spans 17 amino acids. The CDR3 loop is CASSLAHPAGGPDTQYF. CDR3 bases: TGTGCCAGCAGCTTAGCGCATCCAGCGGGAGGGCCTGATACGCAGTATTTT.

A single count supports this clone. This chain's CDR3 is CASSVATVGGTEAFF. CDR3 nucleotide sequence: TGTGCCAGCAGCGTAGCTACAGTGGGTGGCACTGAAGCTTTCTTT. The chain is built from TRBV9 and TRBJ1-1; D gene uncertain. Germline V CDR1 and CDR2: SGDLS, YYNGEE. The V and J ends lost 0 bases and 4 bases respectively, with 13 bases between them. The CDR3 runs 15 residues.

This chain links TRBV19 with TRBJ2-7, with 9 bases aligning to TRBD1. Looked up from germline, CDR1 is LNHDA and CDR2 is SQIVND (reference sequence). This CDR3 is 15 amino acids long. J was trimmed by 6 bases and V by 5 bases; bases with no gene match: 11. CDR3 nucleotides: TGTGCCAGTAGTCCTGGGACAGGGCCCCTCCGCGAGCAGTACTTC. This sequence encodes CASSPGTGPLREQYF.

The V and J genes are TRBV28 and TRBJ2-2, with 9 bases fitting TRBD2. The CDR3 covers 15 residues. Germline assignment: CDR1 MDHEN and CDR2 SYDVKM. J was trimmed by 7 bases and V by 6 bases; bases with no gene match: 9. This CDR3 reads CASRKSGTSNGELFF. For the CDR3, the DNA is TGTGCCAGCAGAAAGTCCGGGACTAGCAACGGGGAGCTGTTTTTT.

V and J are TRBV6-1 and TRBJ1-4, with D unclear. V was cut by 2 bases and J by 0 bases, with 7 bases left in between. The CDR3 contains 15 residues. Per the germline V gene, CDR1 is MNHNS and CDR2 is SASEGT. This chain's CDR3 is CASSEFRTTNEKLFF. The CDR3 DNA reads TGTGCCAGCAGTGAATTTCGCACAACTAATGAAAAACTGTTTTTT.

The CDR3 protein is CASSRARAGKDSPLHF. CDR3 DNA sequence: TGTGCCAGCAGCCGTGCCCGGGCAGGAAAAGATTCACCCCTCCACTTT. The chain links TRBV11-2 to TRBJ1-6; D is unresolved. Germline V gene sequence: CDR1 SGHAT, CDR2 FQNNGV. Between the trimmed V and J ends, which lost 5 bases and 8 bases, there was a span of 19 bases. The CDR3 extends over 16 amino acids.